A selection of T cell receptor beta chains follows, all from one sample in a study of shared clonotypes between healthy human individuals. Clones were read by immunoSEQ multiplex PCR, and TCRdb kept only the in-frame ones, dropping some. The top ten clones hold less than 1.5% of a sample with about 2 million clones, less than 95% of them seen once. Sequencing was done on a sample of naive CD8+ T cells sorted from blood. The receptors come from a man younger than 35 in good health. Each CDR3 is given with its conserved first and last residue. D genes are given only for firm matches. The size field is filled for only some rows; it gives once, few, many or a size class.

.	TRBV5-8	.	TRBJ1-1	TGTGCCAGCAGCTTGTTGGCCAGGGACACTGAAGCTTTCTTT	CASSLLARDTEAFF
.	TRBV4-1	.	TRBJ2-3	TGCGCCAGCAGCCAAGTCGGCAGTAGCACAGATACGCAGTATTTT	CASSQVGSSTDTQYF
.	TRBV5-1	.	TRBJ2-1	TGCGCCAGCAGCCTCCTGATCCCCTCGGGTGAGCAGTTCTTC	CASSLLIPSGEQFF
.	TRBV4-1	.	TRBJ2-7	TGCGCCAGCAGCCAAAGCCCAGTGTGGGAGCAGTACTTC	CASSQSPVWEQYF
once	TRBV5-6	TRBD1	TRBJ1-5	TGTGCCAGCAACAGGGGGGTTGAGCCCCAGCATTTT	CASNRGVEPQHF
.	TRBV9	.	TRBJ1-2	TGTGCCAGCAGCGTAGCCCCAGAGAACTATGGCTACACCTTC	CASSVAPENYGYTF
.	TRBV13	.	TRBJ2-1	TGTGCCAGCAGCTTCGGACCTCGCGACAATGAGCAGTTCTTC	CASSFGPRDNEQFF
.	TRBV28	.	TRBJ1-4	TGTGCCAGCAGTCCAACAAGGGGGAAACTGTTTTTT	CASSPTRGKLFF
.	TRBV7-2	.	TRBJ2-7	TGTGCCAGCAGCTTAGCGAACCAGGGGTATGGCTACGAGCAGTACTTC	CASSLANQGYGYEQYF
.	TRBV7-2	.	TRBJ2-7	TGTGCCAGCAGCGCGAAACCCCTTTGGGAGCAGTACTTC	CASSAKPLWEQYF
few	TRBV4-1	.	TRBJ1-1	TGCGCCAGCAGCCATGGGTCAGGCGCGACTGAAGCTTTCTTT	CASSHGSGATEAFF
.	TRBV7-9	TRBD1	TRBJ1-4	TGTGCCAGCAGCTTAGTAGGGACAGGGGATGAAAAACTGTTTTTT	CASSLVGTGDEKLFF
once	TRBV10-1	.	TRBJ2-7	TGCGCCAGCAGTGAGTCCGTCAGGCGCGAGCAGTACTTC	CASSESVRREQYF
.	TRBV6-1	.	TRBJ2-7	TGTGCCAGCAGTGAAAGGGGCGGCGAGCAGTACTTC	CASSERGGEQYF
once	TRBV5-6	.	TRBJ1-1	TGTGCCAGCAGTTACTCCCGGGACATATGGGACACTGAAGCTTTCTTT	CASSYSRDIWDTEAFF
.	TRBV19	.	TRBJ2-1	TGTGCCAGTAGTATAGCAGGGGTGATGGATGAGCAGTTCTTC	CASSIAGVMDEQFF
.	TRBV7-6	.	TRBJ1-2	TGTGCCAGCAGCTTAGAAGACTCCGGATATGGCTACACCTTC	CASSLEDSGYGYTF
.	TRBV6-5	.	TRBJ2-2	TGTGCCAGCAGTTACTTATCTATGGGAGGCGGGGAGCTGTTTTTT	CASSYLSMGGGELFF
once	TRBV5-4	.	TRBJ2-5	TGTGCCAGCAGCTTGGGCCCTACCGGGACATTTATGGAAGAGACCCAGTACTTC	CASSLGPTGTFMEETQYF
.	TRBV13	TRBD1	TRBJ2-7	TGTGCCAGCAGCCATCCCCGACAGGGCTACGAGCAGTACTTC	CASSHPRQGYEQYF
once	TRBV7-9	.	TRBJ2-6	TGTGCCAGCAGCTTAGCGCTCTTCCCCTCTGGGGCCAACGTCCTGACTTTC	CASSLALFPSGANVLTF
.	TRBV28	TRBD1	TRBJ1-2	TGTGCCAGCAGTCCACTCGACAGGGCGTATGGCTACACCTTC	CASSPLDRAYGYTF
.	TRBV19	.	TRBJ2-1	TGTGCCAGTAGTATTTCTGACAGTTACAATGAGCAGTTCTTC	CASSISDSYNEQFF
once	TRBV7-6	.	TRBJ2-7	TGTGCCAGCAGCTTGGTCATAACCGACGACGAGCAGTACTTC	CASSLVITDDEQYF
.	TRBV30	.	TRBJ2-3	TGTGCCTGGAGTGTATTTGGGACAGATACGCAGTATTTT	CAWSVFGTDTQYF
.	TRBV11-2	TRBD1	TRBJ1-3	TGTGCCAGCAGCTCCAGGGGGGGCACCATATATTTT	CASSSRGGTIYF
.	TRBV5-1	.	TRBJ1-4	TGCGCCAGCAGCTTGTTAGGCAGGGAGGGACTTGATGAAAAACTGTTTTTT	CASSLLGREGLDEKLFF
once	TRBV27	.	TRBJ2-7	TGTGCCAGCAGTTTATCCTCGTTGGGGCCCGCCTACGAGCAGTACTTC	CASSLSSLGPAYEQYF
.	TRBV27	.	TRBJ1-1	TGTGCCAGCAGTTTTTCCCCGAACACTGAAGCTTTCTTT	CASSFSPNTEAFF
.	TRBV10-3	.	TRBJ1-4	TGTGCCATCAGTGGGGAGAAGGGGGAGGAAAAACTGTTTTTT	CAISGEKGEEKLFF
once	TRBV9	TRBD2	TRBJ2-1	TGTGCCAGCAGCGAGAGGGCTTATGGTAGCGGGGACTACAATGAGCAGTTCTTC	CASSERAYGSGDYNEQFF
.	TRBV11-2	.	TRBJ2-7	TGTGCCAGCAGCTTTCGGGCAGACGCCTACGAGCAGTACTTC	CASSFRADAYEQYF
.	TRBV6-5	TRBD1	TRBJ2-7	TGTGCCAGCGCGGAAGGACAGGGGTCCTACGAGCAGTACTTC	CASAEGQGSYEQYF
.	TRBV7-9	TRBD2	TRBJ2-1	TGTGCCAGCAGTTTAGGGACTAGCGGAATTTTCTTC	CASSLGTSGIFF
.	TRBV7-2	.	TRBJ1-5	TGTGCCAGCAGCTCCTACCCCGGGGCAGACAGTTATAGCAATCAGCCCCAGCATTTT	CASSSYPGADSYSNQPQHF
.	TRBV5-6	TRBD2	TRBJ2-3	TGTGCCAGCATCCTGTCGGGGGGGAGCACAGATACGCAGTATTTT	CASILSGGSTDTQYF